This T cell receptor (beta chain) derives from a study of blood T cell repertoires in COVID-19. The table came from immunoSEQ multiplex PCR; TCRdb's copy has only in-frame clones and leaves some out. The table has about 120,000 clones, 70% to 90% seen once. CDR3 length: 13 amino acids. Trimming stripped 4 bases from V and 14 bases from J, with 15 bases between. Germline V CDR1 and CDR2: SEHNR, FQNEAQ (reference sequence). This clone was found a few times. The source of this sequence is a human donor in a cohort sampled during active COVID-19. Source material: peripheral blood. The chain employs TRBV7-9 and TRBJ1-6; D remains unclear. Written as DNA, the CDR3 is TGTGCCAGCAGCTATGACACCCCGAAAGCCCTCCACTTT. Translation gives CASSYDTPKALHF. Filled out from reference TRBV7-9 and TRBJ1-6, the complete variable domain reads DTGVSQNPRHKITKRGQNVTFRCDPISEHNRLYWYRQTLGQGPEFLTYFQNEAQLEKSRLLSDRFSAERPKGSFSTLEIQRTEQGDSAMYLCASSYDTPKALHFGNGTRLTVT.